This TCR beta chain was recorded in a study of CD8 T cells in Susac syndrome. The CDR3 has 17 amino acids. CDR1 is MNHEY, CDR2 SMNVEV, per germline (reference sequence). J gave up 7 bases and V 1 base, and 11 bases lay outside the gene matches. RNA was extracted with the RNeasy kit, and a quantity of roughly 0.5 to 1 ug was reverse transcribed using random hexamers. Across 54 Vbeta and 13 Jbeta, TCR beta CDR3 was amplified with immunoSEQ multiplex PCR. TCRdb ran MiXCR on the immunoSEQ multiplex PCR reads and lists one entry per CDR3 protein. The sample yields more than 130,000 distinct CDR3 sequences, 94% seen once. Negative isolation yielded CD4+ and CD8+ T cells, and FACS enriched TEMRA cells.

The sequence was collected from a human donor in good health. This chain uses TRBV27 with TRBJ2-7; 12 bases map to TRBD2. Sequencing was performed on CD8+ T cells from PBMCs. CDR3 in amino acids: CASSLWASGRAYGEQYF. The CDR3 DNA is TGTGCCAGCAGTTTATGGGCTAGCGGGAGGGCCTACGGAGAGCAGTACTTC.